One and the same sample provided the 18 T cell receptor beta chains below, sequenced in a study of blood T cell repertoires in COVID-19 (dated by TCRdb to 2020 to 2022). The library was made by the immunoSEQ multiplex PCR assay. The source is immuneACCESS, and TCRdb retained only in-frame sequences with V and J called. Part of the clones is not carried over; for the studies checked, unresolved V genes explain less than half of this, and the remainder is unexplained. This sample comprises some 120,000 clones, approximately 78% of them detected only once. Less than 8% of the sample is taken by the ten largest. The sample consisted of peripheral blood. These receptors were obtained from a man in his 70s with acute or convalescent COVID-19.

CDR3 sequence reads: CASSLSHTESSYEQYF. For the CDR3, the DNA is TGTGCCAGCAGTTTATCGCACACCGAATCATCCTACGAGCAGTACTTC. The rearrangement links TRBV28 to TRBJ2-7; D is unclear. Between the trimmed V and J ends, which lost 1 base and 1 base, there was a span of 14 bases. The germline V gene has CDR1 MDHEN and CDR2 SYDVKM. The CDR3 loop spans 16 amino acids.

This chain links TRBV18 with TRBJ1-1, with D possibly TRBD1 on 5 matching bases. This CDR3 has 14 amino acids. V was pared by 4 bases and J by 3 bases, with 12 bases between. The germline V gene has CDR1 KGHSH and CDR2 LQKENI. Here the CDR3 DNA reads TGTGCCAGCTCACGACTCCGGGGGGACACTGAAGCTTTCTTT. Its protein is CASSRLRGDTEAFF.

The chain is built from TRBV19 and TRBJ1-5; perhaps TRBD1 as D (5 bases). Trimming pared 5 bases from V and 1 base from J, leaving 18 bases between. CDR1 and CDR2 (germline): LNHDA, SQIVND (reference sequence). The CDR3 is 17 amino acids. CDR3 residues: CASSQVQGLGSNQPQHF. CDR3 coding DNA: TGTGCCAGTAGTCAAGTGCAGGGATTGGGCAGCAATCAGCCCCAGCATTTT.

This clone showed up just once. The CDR3 nucleotides read TGTGCCAGCAGTTTATCTGGTCGCGGGGGAAAAAACATTCAGTACTTC. It is translated as CASSLSGRGGKNIQYF. The chain has TRBV28 and TRBJ2-4; TRBD2 aligns across 7 bases. The V gene's germline CDR1 is MDHEN and CDR2 SYDVKM. Trimming took 1 base from V and 4 from J; bases not matched to a gene: 7. CDR3 length: 16 residues.

This chain links TRBV7-9 with TRBJ2-7; 7 bases are a match to TRBD1. Germline-derived CDR1 and CDR2 are SEHNR and FQNEAQ (reference sequence). The V segment lost 5 bases and the J segment 1 base; nucleotides outside the gene matches: 8. The CDR3 is 15 amino acids. In DNA, the CDR3 is TGTGCCAGCAGCCTAGGGGACAGAGCTTCCTACGAGCAGTACTTC. As protein: CASSLGDRASYEQYF.

This chain uses TRBV28 with TRBJ1-4, with D perhaps TRBD1 (5 bases). The CDR3 sequence is 15 residues long. Per germline, CDR1 MDHEN and CDR2 SYDVKM. V shed 3 bases and J shed 8 bases, with 16 bases lying between them. The CDR3, as DNA: TGTGCCAGCAGTTTTCGGACACCTCCGGAGGAAAAACTGTTTTTT. This translates into CASSFRTPPEEKLFF.

V is TRBV28 and J is TRBJ1-4; a possible D gene is TRBD1 (6 bases). CDR3 length equals 12 residues. The germline CDR1 and CDR2 sequences are MDHEN and SYDVKM. Trimming stripped 8 bases from V and 7 bases from J, with 11 bases between. This chain's CDR3 is CASQGSFEKLFF. The CDR3 DNA reads as TGTGCCAGCCAGGGGTCTTTTGAAAAACTGTTTTTT.

This chain connects TRBV25-1 to TRBJ2-5; 9 bases line up with TRBD2. CDR3 length: 16 amino acids. CDR1 is MGHDK and CDR2 is SYGVNS in the germline V gene. After removal of 4 bases from V and 2 bases from J, the junction contained 8 bases not matched to a gene. This chain's CDR3 is CASSGLLAGFQETQYF. CDR3 in DNA: TGTGCCAGCAGTGGCTTACTAGCGGGCTTTCAAGAGACCCAGTACTTC.

The rearrangement joins TRBV19 to TRBJ2-3; TRBD2 matches 10 bases. Germline CDR1 LNHDA, CDR2 SQIVND (reference sequence). The CDR3 length is 17 residues. V dropped 7 bases and J dropped 2; count of bases not matched to a gene: 12. CDR3 bases: TGTGCCAGTAACTCTTTTACTAGCGGGGCCGACACAGATACGCAGTATTTT. It codes for CASNSFTSGADTDTQYF. The whole variable domain, filled in from reference TRBV19 and TRBJ2-3, reads DGGITQSPKYLFRKEGQNVTLSCEQNLNHDAMYWYRQDPGQGLRLIYYSQIVNDFQKGDIAEGYSVSREKKESFPLTVTSAQKNPTAFYLCASNSFTSGADTDTQYFGPGTRLTVL.

This clone was seen a handful of times. This rearrangement joins TRBV4-1 to TRBJ2-7; the match to TRBD1 covers 7 bases. CDR1 and CDR2 (germline): MGHRA, YSYEKL. The CDR3 has 15 amino acids. The V gene end was trimmed by 4 bases and the J gene end by 0 bases; junction bases not matched to a gene: 6. Written as DNA, the CDR3 is TGCGCCAGCAGCCCGGGGACAGCTAGCTCCTACGAGCAGTACTTC. Amino acid sequence: CASSPGTASSYEQYF.

The chain employs TRBV5-1 and TRBJ2-7, with 10 bases aligning to TRBD2. The CDR3 is 15 residues long. V shed 0 bases, J shed 5 bases, and the junction held 5 bases outside the gene matches. CDR1 is SGHRS, CDR2 YFSETQ, per germline. The CDR3 bases are TGCGCCAGCAGCTTGGCTAGCGGGAGCAGGAACGAGCAGTACTTC. Amino acids: CASSLASGSRNEQYF.

The rearrangement links TRBV2 to TRBJ1-5, with a weak D call TRBD1 (6 bases). CDR1 is SNHLY and CDR2 is FYNNEI in the germline V gene. CDR3 length: 16 amino acids. The V end lost 4 bases, the J end lost 0 bases, and 13 bases lay between the germline ends. Here the CDR3 DNA reads TGTGCCAGCAGTGGACAGGCCGCTTATAGCAATCAGCCCCAGCATTTT. Translation: CASSGQAAYSNQPQHF.

CDR3 nucleotide sequence: TGTGCCAGCAGCCTTGGACTAGCGGCAGATACGCAGTATTTT. Amino acids: CASSLGLAADTQYF. The chain uses TRBV6-5 and TRBJ2-3; 10 positions match TRBD2. Germline lookup yields CDR1 MNHEY and CDR2 SVGAGI. V lost 6 bases and J lost 4; bases outside the gene matches: 4. The CDR3 length is 14 residues.

This chain connects TRBV5-4 to TRBJ2-3; 9 bases map to TRBD1. V shed 4 bases, J shed 1 base, and the junction held 1 base outside the gene matches. Germline values: CDR1 SGHNT, CDR2 YYREEE (reference sequence). CDR3 length equals 14 residues. As DNA, the CDR3 is TGTGCCAGCAGCCGGGACAGGGGCACAGATACGCAGTATTTT. It encodes CASSRDRGTDTQYF.

The gene calls are TRBV29-1 and TRBJ2-1, with D perhaps matching TRBD2 (6 bases). Trimming cost V 6 bases and J 4 bases, with 13 bases left between them. CDR3 length: 13 residues. The germline V gene encodes CDR1 SQVTM and CDR2 ANQGSEA. The CDR3 reads CSVSPGLYNEQFF. The CDR3 DNA sequence: TGCAGCGTCTCCCCGGGACTTTACAATGAGCAGTTCTTC.

This clone was found once. The rearrangement links TRBV3-1 (or the pseudogene TRBV3-2) to TRBJ2-2, with a weak D call TRBD2 (6 bases). The CDR3 has 12 amino acids. Germline loops: CDR1 LGHDT, CDR2 YNNKEL (reference sequence). V was pared by 7 bases and J by 6 bases, with 9 bases between. CDR3 amino acids: CASNSGAGELFF. DNA for the CDR3: TGTGCCAGCAATTCGGGGGCCGGGGAGCTGTTTTTT.

This chain links TRBV9 with TRBJ2-7; a possible D gene is TRBD2 (6 bases). The V gene's germline CDR1 is SGDLS and CDR2 YYNGEE. The CDR3 contains 14 residues. V lost 7 bases, J lost 3 bases, and 17 bases lay in between. CDR3 sequence: CASAPREAYYEQYF. DNA for the CDR3: TGTGCCAGCGCTCCCAGGGAGGCTTACTACGAGCAGTACTTC.

The chain is built from TRBV6-6 and TRBJ2-2; D not certain. This CDR3 contains 14 residues. Per the germline V gene, CDR1 is MNHNY and CDR2 is SVGAGI (reference sequence). V lost 0 bases to trimming and J lost 14 bases, with 16 bases between them. The CDR3 sequence: CASSYSVSVAALFF. In DNA, the CDR3 is TGTGCCAGCAGTTACTCGGTCTCAGTGGCGGCACTGTTTTTT.